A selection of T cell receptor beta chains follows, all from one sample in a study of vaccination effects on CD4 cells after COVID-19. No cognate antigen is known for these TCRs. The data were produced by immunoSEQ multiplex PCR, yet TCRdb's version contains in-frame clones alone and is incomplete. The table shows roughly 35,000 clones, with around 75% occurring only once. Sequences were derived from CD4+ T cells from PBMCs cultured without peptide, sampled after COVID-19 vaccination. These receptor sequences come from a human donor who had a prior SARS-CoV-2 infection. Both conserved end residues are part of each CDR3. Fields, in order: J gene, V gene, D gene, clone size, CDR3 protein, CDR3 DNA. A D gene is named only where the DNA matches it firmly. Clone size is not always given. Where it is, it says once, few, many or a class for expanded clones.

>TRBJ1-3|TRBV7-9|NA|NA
CATSADGLGTIYF
TGTGCCACCAGCGCGGACGGTCTAGGGACCATATATTTT
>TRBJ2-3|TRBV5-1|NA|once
CASSSGVTDTQYF
TGCGCCAGCAGCTCGGGGGTCACAGATACGCAGTATTTT
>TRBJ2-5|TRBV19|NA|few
CASSIDGRGGRETQYF
TGTGCCAGTAGTATAGATGGCAGGGGAGGACGAGAGACCCAGTACTTC
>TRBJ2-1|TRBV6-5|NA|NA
CASSYSMGNEQFF
TGTGCCAGCAGTTACTCGATGGGCAATGAGCAGTTCTTC
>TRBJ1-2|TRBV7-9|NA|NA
CATHGGGPYGYTF
TGTGCCACCCACGGGGGGGGACCCTATGGCTACACCTTC
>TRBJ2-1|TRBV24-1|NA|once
CATSDLGQKDNGAKSHNEQFF
TGTGCCACCAGTGATTTGGGACAAAAAGACAACGGGGCTAAGAGTCACAATGAGCAGTTCTTC
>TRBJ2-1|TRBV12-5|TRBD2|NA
CASTLAGVGEQFF
TGTGCTAGTACGCTAGCGGGAGTTGGTGAGCAGTTCTTC
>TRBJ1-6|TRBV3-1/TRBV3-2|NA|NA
CASSLQGRNSPLHF
TGTGCCAGCAGCCTACAGGGACGCAATTCACCCCTCCACTTT
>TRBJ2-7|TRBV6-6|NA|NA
CASSIEGPYEQYF
TGTGCCAGTAGTATCGAGGGACCCTACGAGCAGTACTTC
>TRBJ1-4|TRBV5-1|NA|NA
CASSLGTVGEKLFF
TGCGCCAGCAGCTTGGGTACAGTTGGTGAAAAACTGTTTTTT
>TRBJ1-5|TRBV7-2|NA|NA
CASSLQDSVQPQHF
TGTGCCAGCAGCCTCCAAGACAGTGTCCAGCCCCAGCATTTT
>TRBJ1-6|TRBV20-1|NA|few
CSASKAGDSPLHF
TGCAGTGCTAGTAAGGCAGGTGACTCACCCCTCCACTTT